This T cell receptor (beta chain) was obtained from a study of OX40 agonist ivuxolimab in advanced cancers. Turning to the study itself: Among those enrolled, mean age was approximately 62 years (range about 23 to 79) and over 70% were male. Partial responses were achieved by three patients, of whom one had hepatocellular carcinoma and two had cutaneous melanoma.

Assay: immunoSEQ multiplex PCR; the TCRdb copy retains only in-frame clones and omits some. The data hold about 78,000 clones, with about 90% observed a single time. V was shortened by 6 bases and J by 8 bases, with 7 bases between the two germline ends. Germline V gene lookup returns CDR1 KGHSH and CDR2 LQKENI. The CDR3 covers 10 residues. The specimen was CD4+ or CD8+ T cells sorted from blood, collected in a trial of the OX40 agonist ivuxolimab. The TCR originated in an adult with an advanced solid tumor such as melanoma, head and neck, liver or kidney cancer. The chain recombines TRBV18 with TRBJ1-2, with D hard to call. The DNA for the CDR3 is TGTGCCAGCTCCGGTCAAGGCTACACCTTC. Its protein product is CASSGQGYTF.